The 31 T cell receptor beta chains below all came from one sample that was sequenced in a study of somatic mutations in cytotoxic T cells in rheumatoid arthritis. The data were produced by immunoSEQ multiplex PCR, yet TCRdb's version contains in-frame clones alone and is incomplete. The profile shows 8,000 or so clones, 74% of them singletons. Sequencing was performed on CD8+ T cells sorted from blood. These receptors all stem from an adult with rheumatoid arthritis.

In its sample, this clone was seen a few times. V and J are TRBV4-1 and TRBJ2-1; the D is unclear. The CDR3 spans 14 residues. Germline lookup yields CDR1 MGHRA and CDR2 YSYEKL. V shed 0 bases and J shed 7 bases, with 10 bases lying between them. The CDR3 sequence: CASSQDFGWNEQFF. The CDR3 DNA reads TGCGCCAGCAGCCAAGATTTCGGCTGGAATGAGCAGTTCTTC.

CDR3 bases: TGTGCCAGCAGTTACGGAGGTTACAATGAGCAGTTCTTC. Translated: CASSYGGYNEQFF. This chain uses TRBV6-5 with TRBJ2-1; a weak D match, TRBD2 (5 bases). Germline CDR1 and CDR2: MNHEY and SVGAGI. This CDR3 has 13 amino acids. The germline V and J ends were trimmed by 2 bases and 4 bases, with 6 bases remaining between them.

The CDR3 loop reads CASSFVQGAADTQYF. The DNA for the CDR3 is TGTGCCAGCAGCTTTGTCCAGGGGGCTGCAGATACGCAGTATTTT. V gene TRBV7-9 combines with J gene TRBJ2-3; the match to TRBD1 covers 8 bases. V gave up 3 bases and J gave up 4 bases; unmatched junction bases: 6. In germline, CDR1 is SEHNR, CDR2 FQNEAQ (reference sequence). The CDR3 extends over 15 amino acids.

The chain has TRBV28 and TRBJ2-7, with TRBD2 matching 10 bases. Germline CDR1 is MDHEN and CDR2 is SYDVKM. This CDR3 region has 18 residues. V lost 5 bases and J lost 5; bases outside the gene matches: 18. The CDR3 DNA is TGTGCCAGCAGTCTTGAACTTACCGGACTAGCGGAAGCGGACGAGCAGTACTTC. Its translation is CASSLELTGLAEADEQYF.

The chain carries TRBV9 and TRBJ1-2; D remains ambiguous. The CDR3 sequence is 11 residues long. Germline lookup yields CDR1 SGDLS and CDR2 YYNGEE. V lost 3 bases and J lost 8, with 8 bases in between. The CDR3 loop reads CASSANGGYTF. CDR3 bases: TGTGCCAGCAGCGCAAATGGGGGCTACACCTTC. Using reference TRBV9 and TRBJ1-2 for the parts outside the CDR3, the full variable domain is DSGVTQTPKHLITATGQRVTLRCSPRSGDLSVYWYQQSLDQGLQFLIQYYNGEERAKGNILERFSAQQFPDLHSELNLSSLELGDSALYFCASSANGGYTFGSGTRLTVV.

The V gene is TRBV6-1, the J gene TRBJ2-2; D gene uncertain. The CDR3 consists of 16 residues. Germline V gene sequence: CDR1 MNHNS, CDR2 SASEGT. V shed 4 bases and J shed 0 bases, with 12 bases lying between them. CDR3 nucleotides: TGTGCCAGCAGTGGGCCGGGCAGTGCGAACACCGGGGAGCTGTTTTTT. Protein product: CASSGPGSANTGELFF.

This clone appeared once. The chain joins TRBV6-1 to TRBJ2-7; TRBD2 matches at 13 bases. The CDR3 has 15 residues. Trimming cost V 6 bases and J 2 bases; bases outside gene matches: 4. Germline V gives CDR1 MNHNS, CDR2 SASEGT. As DNA, the CDR3 is TGTGCCAGCAGAGAGGGACTAGCGGGGACCTACGAGCAGTACTTC. Translating it yields CASREGLAGTYEQYF.

This clone was observed a few times. The genes are TRBV19 and TRBJ1-2; no reliable D call. Trimming took off 5 bases at V and 4 bases at J, with 8 bases between the two ends. Germline V gene data show CDR1 as LNHDA and CDR2 as SQIVND (reference sequence). This CDR3 contains 12 residues. CDR3 in amino acids: CASSPRSYGYTF. CDR3 sequence (DNA): TGTGCCAGTAGTCCCAGGTCCTATGGCTACACCTTC. Drawing the rest from reference TRBV19 and TRBJ1-2, the complete variable domain is DGGITQSPKYLFRKEGQNVTLSCEQNLNHDAMYWYRQDPGQGLRLIYYSQIVNDFQKGDIAEGYSVSREKKESFPLTVTSAQKNPTAFYLCASSPRSYGYTFGSGTRLTVV.

The chain has TRBV6-6 and TRBJ1-1; no firm D call. This CDR3 contains 15 residues. Germline CDR1 is MNHNY and CDR2 is SVGAGI (reference sequence). Trimming removed 2 bases from V and 4 bases from J, with 14 bases in between. Written as DNA, the CDR3 is TGTGCCAGCAGTTACATTTGGGTCAAGGGCACTGAAGCTTTCTTT. Its translation: CASSYIWVKGTEAFF.

CDR3 coding DNA: TGTGCCAGCAGCGCCACAACAGGGGTCTACGAGCAGTACTTC. The encoded protein is CASSATTGVYEQYF. The chain has TRBV7-2 and TRBJ2-7; 7 positions match TRBD1. With 5 bases clipped from V and 3 bases from J, the junction kept 7 bases outside the gene matches. Per the germline V gene, CDR1 is SGHTA and CDR2 is FQGNSA. CDR3 length: 14 amino acids.

The chain is built from TRBV5-5 and TRBJ2-1; maybe TRBD1 (6 bases). Germline V lookup: CDR1 SGHKS, CDR2 YYEKEE (reference sequence). V was pared by 4 bases and J by 2 bases, with 19 bases between. The CDR3 contains 17 residues. The CDR3 loop is CASSASSTGFPYNEQFF. CDR3 bases: TGTGCCAGCAGCGCGTCGTCTACAGGGTTCCCCTACAATGAGCAGTTCTTC.

The gene calls are TRBV7-6 and TRBJ2-2; 7 nucleotides agree with TRBD2. The CDR3 runs 15 residues. Germline V gene data show CDR1 as SGHVS and CDR2 as FNYEAQ. The V and J ends lost 5 bases and 2 bases, in that order; junction bases with no gene match: 5. This CDR3 reads CASSPGGPNTGELFF. The CDR3 DNA reads TGTGCCAGCAGCCCGGGGGGTCCTAACACCGGGGAGCTGTTTTTT.

This clone was seen a handful of times. The CDR3 coding sequence is TGTGCCAGCATGGTAGGGGGCATGAACACTGAAGCTTTCTTT. This codes for CASMVGGMNTEAFF. This chain links TRBV5-6 with TRBJ1-1, with 7 bases that match TRBD1. In germline, CDR1 is SGHDT, CDR2 YYEEEE. V gave up 6 bases and J gave up 0 bases; unmatched junction bases: 5. The CDR3 runs 14 residues.

The CDR3 region is CSVEGLARINEQFF. The CDR3 bases are TGCAGCGTTGAGGGGCTAGCTCGGATCAATGAGCAGTTCTTC. The genes are TRBV29-1 and TRBJ2-1, with D tentatively TRBD1 or TRBD2 (5 bases each). The germline CDR1 and CDR2 sequences are SQVTM and ANQGSEA. The CDR3 contains 14 residues. V dropped 3 bases and J dropped 6 bases, with 15 bases sitting between them.

This clone was picked up a small number of times. The chain is built from TRBV4-1 and TRBJ1-1; D call uncertain. Trimming left V 3 bases short and J 10 bases short, with 12 bases between. In germline, CDR1 is MGHRA, CDR2 YSYEKL. CDR3 length: 12 residues. CDR3: CASSQGTLTAFF. The CDR3 bases are TGCGCCAGCAGCCAGGGAACGTTGACAGCTTTCTTT.

CDR3 nucleotide sequence: TGTGCCAGCAGCTTACAGGGAAACACCATATATTTT. Translation: CASSLQGNTIYF. This rearrangement joins TRBV7-9 to TRBJ1-3; D gene ambiguous. The CDR3 has 12 residues. The V end lost 2 bases, the J end lost 4 bases, and 3 bases lay between the germline ends. Germline CDR1 SEHNR, CDR2 FQNEAQ (reference sequence). The full variable domain, with the rest looked up from reference TRBV7-9 and TRBJ1-3, is DTGVSQNPRHKITKRGQNVTFRCDPISEHNRLYWYRQTLGQGPEFLTYFQNEAQLEKSRLLSDRFSAERPKGSFSTLEIQRTEQGDSAMYLCASSLQGNTIYFGEGSWLTVV.

In nucleotides, the CDR3 is TGTGCCAGCAGTGAAGGAGCGTCGTCCATGGTTATGGACAATGAGCAGTTCTTC. Translation: CASSEGASSMVMDNEQFF. The chain joins TRBV6-4 to TRBJ2-1; D not resolved. Germline-derived CDR1 and CDR2 are MRHNA and SNTAGT. The V end lost 3 bases, the J end lost 5 bases, and 23 bases lay between the germline ends. The CDR3 extends over 18 amino acids.

V usage is TRBV7-2 and J usage is TRBJ1-2, with 9 bases matching TRBD1. This CDR3 has 13 residues. Germline V gene sequence: CDR1 SGHTA, CDR2 FQGNSA. The junction had 4 bases not matched to a gene; V was cut back by 5 bases and J by 6 bases. The CDR3 reads CASSRGTGNGYTF. For the CDR3, the DNA is TGTGCCAGCAGCCGCGGGACAGGGAATGGCTACACCTTC.

The chain uses TRBV25-1 and TRBJ2-1, with 7 bases fitting TRBD1. Germline V gene data show CDR1 as MGHDK and CDR2 as SYGVNS. The CDR3 runs to 13 residues. With V trimmed by 6 bases and J by 3 bases, 2 bases remained unmatched. The CDR3 loop is CASSRDSYNEQFF. For the CDR3, the DNA is TGTGCCAGCAGCCGGGACAGCTACAATGAGCAGTTCTTC. Looking up the rest from reference TRBV25-1 and TRBJ2-1 gives the full variable domain: EADIYQTPRYLVIGTGKKITLECSQTMGHDKMYWYQQDPGMELHLIHYSYGVNSTEKGDLSSESTVSRIRTEHFPLTLESARPSHTSQYLCASSRDSYNEQFFGPGTRLTVL.

This clone was detected once. The rearrangement links TRBV4-2 to TRBJ2-6; possibly TRBD1 for D (5 bases). In germline, CDR1 is LGHNA, CDR2 YNFKEQ. The CDR3 runs 17 residues. The V end was cut by 6 bases, the J end by 0 bases, with 15 bases between. The DNA for the CDR3 is TGTGCCAGCAGGCAAATGAGACAGAGCTCTGGGGCCAACGTCCTGACTTTC. This gives the protein CASRQMRQSSGANVLTF.

The J gene is TRBJ1-3, the V gene TRBV4-1; no firm D call. Trimming removed 4 bases from V and 2 bases from J, with 6 bases in between. The CDR3 totals 13 residues. The germline V gene has CDR1 MGHRA and CDR2 YSYEKL. In DNA, the CDR3 is TGCGCCAGCAGCCTGGCACCTGGAAACACCATATATTTT. Translated, it gives CASSLAPGNTIYF.

CDR3 in amino acids: CAWTPGTHTEAFF. The CDR3 region has the DNA TGTGCCTGGACTCCCGGGACACACACTGAAGCTTTCTTT. The gene calls are TRBV30 and TRBJ1-1; a weak D match, TRBD1 (6 bases). V dropped 4 bases and J dropped 3 bases, with 12 bases sitting between them. There are 13 residues in the CDR3. Germline-derived CDR1 and CDR2 are GTSNPN and SVGIG (reference sequence).

This chain joins TRBV6-6 and TRBJ2-1; 7 bases are a match to TRBD2. The germline CDR1 and CDR2 sequences are MNHNY and SVGAGI (reference sequence). The CDR3 spans 16 residues. The V and J ends lost 2 bases and 4 bases, in that order; junction bases with no gene match: 8. The CDR3 loop is CASSYLLAETYNEQFF. The CDR3 DNA reads as TGTGCCAGCAGTTACCTTCTAGCGGAGACATACAATGAGCAGTTCTTC.

This clone was recorded a few times. The rearrangement links TRBV27 to TRBJ1-2; D gene unclear. The CDR3 extends over 17 amino acids. Germline CDR1 is MNHEY and CDR2 is SMNVEV (reference sequence). V was shortened by 3 bases and J by 6 bases, with 23 bases between the two germline ends. For the CDR3, the DNA is TGTGCCAGCAGTTTTCCACTCCAGCTCGTGGGGAGCAATGGCTACACCTTC. This sequence encodes CASSFPLQLVGSNGYTF.

The J gene is TRBJ2-5, the V gene TRBV4-3, with TRBD2 identical over 11 bases. V was clipped by 5 bases and J by 4 bases; unmatched bases: 9. This CDR3 comprises 16 residues. Germline V gives CDR1 LGHNA, CDR2 YSLEER. As DNA, the CDR3 is TGCGCCAGCAGCTCGCGTAGCGGGGGGGCAGGAGAGACCCAGTACTTC. It is translated as CASSSRSGGAGETQYF.

The chain employs TRBV6-5 and TRBJ2-7, with D uncertain. CDR1 and CDR2 (germline): MNHEY, SVGAGI. Trimming left V 2 bases short and J 3 bases short, with 14 bases between. This CDR3 has 15 amino acids. The CDR3 DNA follows: TGTGCCAGCAGTTACGGTCCGGCGTCAAGCTACGAGCAGTACTTC. Translated, it gives CASSYGPASSYEQYF.

This rearrangement joins TRBV6-5 to TRBJ1-2; D is undetermined. Deletions cut 0 bases from V and 4 bases from J, with 6 bases between. CDR1 and CDR2 from the germline V gene are MNHEY and SVGAGI. The length of the CDR3 is 13 residues. The CDR3 loop is CASSYSVAYGYTF. CDR3 nucleotides: TGTGCCAGCAGTTACTCGGTAGCCTATGGCTACACCTTC.

The chain is built from TRBV7-8 and TRBJ1-1; perhaps TRBD1 as D (5 bases). The CDR3 length is 15 residues. V was clipped by 6 bases and J by 2 bases, with 16 bases between them. Germline CDR1 SGHVS, CDR2 FQNEAQ. The CDR3 spells CASSLSGADNTEAFF. The CDR3 DNA sequence: TGTGCCAGCAGTCTCAGTGGGGCAGACAACACTGAAGCTTTCTTT. Looking up the rest from reference TRBV7-8 and TRBJ1-1 gives the full variable domain: GAGVSQSPRYKVAKRGQDVALRCDPISGHVSLFWYQQALGQGPEFLTYFQNEAQLDKSGLPSDRFFAERPEGSVSTLKIQRTQQEDSAVYLCASSLSGADNTEAFFGQGTRLTVV.

The V and J genes are TRBV5-4 and TRBJ1-2, with TRBD1 as a possible D gene (5 bases). The CDR3 is 15 amino acids. Germline lookup yields CDR1 SGHNT and CDR2 YYREEE (reference sequence). Trimming cost V 0 bases and J 4 bases, with 13 bases left between them. The CDR3 reads CASSLEGPRSYGYTF. In nucleotides, the CDR3 is TGTGCCAGCAGCTTGGAGGGACCGCGGAGCTATGGCTACACCTTC.

This chain uses TRBV29-1 with TRBJ2-2; TRBD1 matches 7 bases. The CDR3 runs 14 residues. Per germline, CDR1 SQVTM and CDR2 ANQGSEA. The ends lost 5 bases at V and 4 bases at J; junction bases unmatched: 7. The CDR3 DNA sequence: TGCAGCGTTCCCAGGGGGACGGTCACCGGGGAGCTGTTTTTT. It codes for CSVPRGTVTGELFF.

The chain links TRBV27 to TRBJ2-7, with D perhaps TRBD2 (5 bases). The CDR3 is 11 amino acids. V dropped 5 bases and J dropped 6 bases, with 8 bases sitting between them. From germline, CDR1 is MNHEY and CDR2 SMNVEV (reference sequence). The CDR3: CASSEGGEQYF. CDR3 DNA: TGTGCCAGCAGTGAAGGAGGCGAGCAGTACTTC.